This TCR beta chain was obtained from a study of blood T cell repertoires in COVID-19. Study context: The origin of the acute and convalescent COVID-19 samples was the United States, Italy and Spain.

Method: immunoSEQ multiplex PCR; TCRdb's copy keeps in-frame clones and lacks some. In the table there are 200,000 to 250,000 clones, about 85% of which are singletons. The germline V gene has CDR1 SNHLY and CDR2 FYNNEI. Trimming removed 4 bases from V and 2 bases from J; junction bases left unmatched: 10. CDR3 length: 16 amino acids. The sequence came from a woman aged 18-29 years who had recovered from COVID-19. This sequence joins TRBV2 and TRBJ1-2, with 7 bases lining up with TRBD1. What was sequenced was peripheral blood. CDR3 sequence: CASSGTRQGGNYGYTF. The DNA of the CDR3 is TGTGCCAGCAGTGGAACTCGACAGGGCGGGAACTATGGCTACACCTTC.